Listed here are 3 T cell receptor beta chains from one sample, sequenced in a study of molecular identifiers for immune sequencing clone quantification. TCRdb itself ran the PCR reads through MiXCR, one entry per CDR3 protein. The table has approximately 320,000 distinct CDR3 sequences, about 23% seen once. Sequencing was done on a sample of naive CD8+ T cells from blood, with Jurkat cell RNA spiked in. As for subset: FACS-sorted CD8+CD4-CCR7+CD45RA+ naive T cells. The receptors were gathered from a human donor in good health. Some libraries in this study had Jurkat cell RNA spiked in.

This chain links TRBV5-4 with TRBJ2-7, with TRBD2 as a possible D gene (7 bases). V was trimmed by 0 bases and J by 5 bases, leaving 9 bases between them. There are 13 residues in the CDR3. From germline, CDR1 is SGHNT and CDR2 YYREEE (reference sequence). The CDR3 loop reads CASSLGGGNEQYF. In DNA form, the CDR3 reads TGTGCCAGCAGCTTGGGGGGGGGCAACGAGCAGTACTTC. Combining the CDR3 with reference TRBV5-4 and TRBJ2-7 gives the whole variable domain ETGVTQSPTHLIKTRGQQVTLRCSSQSGHNTVSWYQQALGQGPQFIFQYYREEENGRGNFPPRFSGLQFPNYSSELNVNALELDDSALYLCASSLGGGNEQYFGPGTRLTVT.

The J gene is TRBJ2-7, the V gene TRBV20-1, with D possibly TRBD2 on 5 matching bases. The CDR3 has 13 residues. CDR1 and CDR2 (germline): DFQATT, SNEGSKA (reference sequence). Trimming pared 2 bases from V and 4 bases from J, leaving 12 bases between. The CDR3 loop reads CSARPKTIYEQYF. The CDR3 bases are TGCAGTGCTAGACCGAAGACTATTTACGAGCAGTACTTC.

To note about this clonotype: A single base separates this from a much larger clone, so it may be a read error. V is TRBV7-3 and J is TRBJ2-3, with D possibly being TRBD2 (5 bases). The CDR3 loop spans 14 amino acids. Germline CDR1 SGHTA, CDR2 FQGTGA. The DNA of the CDR3 is TGTACCAGCAGCTCTCCCAGGACTGTCCTGACGCAGTATTTT. Translated, it gives CTSSSPRTVLTQYF.